The 7 T cell receptor beta chains in this list originate from one sample, sequenced in a study of cytomegalovirus exposure and HLA in healthy donors. Some clones are missing from TCRdb's copy, which holds only in-frame ones; the method was immunoSEQ multiplex PCR. The sample includes 190,000 or so clones, about 79% seen only once; the top ten take roughly 12%. Material: PBMCs. The receptors stem from a young woman in good health and CMV-seropositive.

The V and J genes are TRBV18 and TRBJ2-7, with D perhaps matching TRBD1 (5 bases). The CDR3 is 14 amino acids. Looked up from germline, CDR1 is KGHSH and CDR2 is LQKENI. Between the trimmed V and J ends, which lost 1 base and 3 bases, there was a span of 10 bases. Written as DNA, the CDR3 is TGTGCCAGCTCACCACAGGGGAACGGCTACGAGCAGTACTTC. It yields the protein CASSPQGNGYEQYF.

This clone showed up just once. The rearrangement uses TRBV27 and TRBJ2-3, with D hard to call. CDR1 MNHEY and CDR2 SMNVEV come from the germline V gene (reference sequence). The CDR3 extends over 12 amino acids. Trimming left V 4 bases short and J 8 bases short, with 10 bases between. The CDR3, as DNA: TGTGCCAGCAGTTCCCTCCTCGGTACGCAGTATTTT. It is translated as CASSSLLGTQYF.

The chain uses TRBV7-9 and TRBJ2-1; TRBD2 matches 14 bases. The ends lost 5 bases at V and 9 bases at J; junction bases unmatched: 6. The CDR3 spans 15 residues. CDR1 and CDR2 (germline): SEHNR, FQNEAQ (reference sequence). DNA of the CDR3: TGTGCCAGCAGCGGGGGACTAGCGGGAGAGATTGAGCAGTTCTTC. Protein sequence: CASSGGLAGEIEQFF.

The V call is TRBV6-5, the J call TRBJ1-2; D is possibly TRBD1 (5 bases). The CDR3 loop spans 16 amino acids. Germline values: CDR1 MNHEY, CDR2 SVGAGI. V gave up 4 bases and J gave up 3 bases, with 18 bases separating them. CDR3 nucleotides: TGTGCCAGCAGTTCACGCGGGGCAGTTAGTTACTATGGCTACACCTTC. Protein product: CASSSRGAVSYYGYTF.

CDR3 in DNA: TGTGCCAGCAGCGCCCAGACAGGGATGATCTACGAGCAGTACTTC. Translating it yields CASSAQTGMIYEQYF. The chain recombines TRBV9 with TRBJ2-7, with 7 bases identical to TRBD1. This CDR3 has 15 amino acids. V was pared by 3 bases and J by 3 bases, with 9 bases of the junction left unmatched. Germline loops: CDR1 SGDLS, CDR2 YYNGEE. Supplemented by reference TRBV9 and TRBJ2-7, the full variable domain reads DSGVTQTPKHLITATGQRVTLRCSPRSGDLSVYWYQQSLDQGLQFLIQYYNGEERAKGNILERFSAQQFPDLHSELNLSSLELGDSALYFCASSAQTGMIYEQYFGPGTRLTVT.

The rearrangement joins TRBV28 to TRBJ1-2, with 8 bases matching TRBD1. Germline V gene data show CDR1 as MDHEN and CDR2 as SYDVKM. CDR3 size: 12 residues. With 3 bases clipped from V and 13 bases from J, the junction kept 7 bases outside the gene matches. CDR3 in amino acids: CASSLLGQEPTF. The CDR3 nucleotides read TGTGCCAGCAGTTTGCTGGGACAGGAACCCACCTTC.

This clone is a singleton in its sample. The chain uses TRBV6-5 and TRBJ2-7; TRBD1 is a possible D gene (5 bases). V gave up 2 bases and J gave up 0 bases, with 8 bases separating them. CDR3 length equals 14 residues. Germline CDR1 MNHEY, CDR2 SVGAGI. CDR3 sequence: CASSYGRGSYEQYF. In nucleotides, the CDR3 is TGTGCCAGCAGTTACGGTAGGGGCTCCTACGAGCAGTACTTC.